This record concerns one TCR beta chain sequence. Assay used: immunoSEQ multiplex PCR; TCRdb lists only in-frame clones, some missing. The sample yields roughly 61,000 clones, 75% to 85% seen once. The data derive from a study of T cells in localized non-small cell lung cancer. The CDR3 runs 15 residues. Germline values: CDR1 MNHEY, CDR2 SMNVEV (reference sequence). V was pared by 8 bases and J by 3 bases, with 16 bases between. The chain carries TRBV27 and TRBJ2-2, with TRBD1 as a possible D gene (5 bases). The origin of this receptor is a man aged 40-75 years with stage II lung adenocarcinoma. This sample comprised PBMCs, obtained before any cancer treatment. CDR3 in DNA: TGTGCCAGCTGTCCTTCACAGGCTTACACCGGGGAGCTGTTTTTT. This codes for CASCPSQAYTGELFF.